This entry lists 27 T cell receptor beta chains sequenced from one sample in a study of blood T cell repertoires in COVID-19. Clones were sequenced by immunoSEQ multiplex PCR, and TCRdb holds only the in-frame ones, with some missing. The top ten hold approximately 0.5% of the sample, which has fewer than 90,000 clones, approximately 88% seen once. The sample was peripheral blood. The origin of the receptors is a man aged 60-69 years with acute or convalescent COVID-19.

The sample holds one count of this clone. The chain couples TRBV28 to TRBJ1-5, with D unclear. Looked up from germline, CDR1 is MDHEN and CDR2 is SYDVKM. V lost 1 base, J lost 7 bases, and 11 bases lay in between. The CDR3 has 14 amino acids. CDR3 region: CASSLLVRGQPQHF. Written as DNA, the CDR3 is TGTGCCAGCAGTTTATTGGTGCGAGGGCAGCCCCAGCATTTT.

This clone was observed a handful of times. The rearrangement uses TRBV5-1 and TRBJ1-5; no reliable D call. The CDR3 runs 14 residues. Germline V gene lookup returns CDR1 SGHRS and CDR2 YFSETQ. V lost 6 bases and J 5 bases, leaving 15 bases between the germline ends. The DNA of the CDR3 is TGCGCCAGCAAAGAGACGGGTGGAGATCAGCCCCAGCATTTT. Its protein product is CASKETGGDQPQHF. The complete variable domain, with remaining parts taken from reference TRBV5-1 and TRBJ1-5, reads KAGVTQTPRYLIKTRGQQVTLSCSPISGHRSVSWYQQTPGQGLQFLFEYFSETQRNKGNFPGRFSGRQFSNSRSEMNVSTLELGDSALYLCASKETGGDQPQHFGDGTRLSIL.

This sequence joins TRBV5-6 and TRBJ2-5; D might be TRBD1 (5 bases). V was pared by 0 bases and J by 4 bases, with 13 bases between. This CDR3 region has 15 residues. CDR1 is SGHDT, CDR2 YYEEEE, per germline. This chain's CDR3 is CASSLGMARGETQYF. CDR3 bases: TGTGCCAGCAGCTTGGGTATGGCTAGGGGAGAGACCCAGTACTTC.

The genes are TRBV3-1 (or the pseudogene TRBV3-2) and TRBJ1-2, with 10 bases fitting TRBD1. The junction had 8 bases not matched to a gene; V was cut back by 3 bases and J by 7 bases. In germline, CDR1 is LGHDT, CDR2 YNNKEL (reference sequence). The CDR3 contains 15 residues. The DNA for the CDR3 is TGTGCCAGCAGCCAGAACCCGACAGGGGGCGGTGGCTACACCTTC. Protein: CASSQNPTGGGGYTF.

CDR3: CASSPPGQPNYGYTF. The CDR3 bases are TGTGCCAGCAGCCCCCCGGGACAGCCTAACTATGGCTACACCTTC. The chain carries TRBV13 and TRBJ1-2, with 7 positions matching TRBD1. The CDR3 has 15 residues. V dropped 5 bases and J dropped 0; count of bases not matched to a gene: 6. Germline V gives CDR1 PRHDT, CDR2 FYEKMQ (reference sequence).

The rearrangement uses TRBV29-1 and TRBJ2-2; 8 nucleotides match TRBD1. Trimming cost V 8 bases and J 7 bases; bases outside gene matches: 9. The CDR3 consists of 13 residues. Germline V CDR1 and CDR2: SQVTM, ANQGSEA. CDR3 region: CSINFGQGGELFF. Here the CDR3 DNA reads TGCAGCATTAATTTCGGACAGGGCGGGGAGCTGTTTTTT.

V usage is TRBV24-1 and J usage is TRBJ2-3; a weak D match, TRBD1 (7 bases). Trimming left V 4 bases short and J 5 bases short, with 18 bases between. Germline CDR1 KGHDR, CDR2 SFDVKD. This CDR3 spans 16 amino acids. The CDR3 region is CATSDFGQAGGDTQYF. The CDR3 bases are TGTGCCACCAGTGACTTCGGACAGGCCGGGGGAGATACGCAGTATTTT.

The chain employs TRBV30 and TRBJ1-1, with a possible D match to TRBD1 (5 bases). CDR3 length equals 13 residues. CDR1 is GTSNPN, CDR2 SVGIG, per germline (reference sequence). Trimming removed 4 bases from V and 3 bases from J, with 12 bases in between. In DNA, the CDR3 is TGTGCCTGGAAAAGACAGCCCGACACTGAAGCTTTCTTT. Amino acids: CAWKRQPDTEAFF.

The V and J genes are TRBV6-5 and TRBJ2-5; possible D gene TRBD2, 5 bases. In germline, CDR1 is MNHEY, CDR2 SVGAGI. Trimming removed 6 bases from V and 5 bases from J, with 13 bases in between. CDR3 size: 13 residues. CDR3 sequence reads: CASRRTLTETQYF. In DNA, the CDR3 is TGTGCCAGCAGGCGGACTCTAACGGAGACCCAGTACTTC.

The chain is built from TRBV12-3 or TRBV12-4 and TRBJ2-1, with D possibly matching TRBD2 (5 bases). This CDR3 has 12 amino acids. V dropped 6 bases and J dropped 7 bases, with 10 bases sitting between them. CDR3 nucleotides: TGTGCCAGCAGGTTGGGCGGGAATGAGCAGTTCTTC. Residues: CASRLGGNEQFF.

This chain connects TRBV20-1 to TRBJ2-5; D not certain. V gave up 3 bases and J gave up 5 bases, with 10 bases separating them. CDR3 length equals 12 residues. Germline assignment: CDR1 DFQATT and CDR2 SNEGSKA (reference sequence). In nucleotides, the CDR3 is TGCAGTGCTAGTCCTGAGTGGGAGACCCAGTACTTC. It codes for CSASPEWETQYF.

The chain links TRBV10-2 to TRBJ2-7; TRBD1 might be the D (5 bases). CDR3 length: 12 amino acids. The V end was cut by 6 bases, the J end by 4 bases, with 10 bases between. Germline assignment: CDR1 WSHSY and CDR2 SAAADI. CDR3 DNA: TGCGCCAGCAGGACCGACAGTTACGAGCAGTACTTC. It is translated as CASRTDSYEQYF.

The chain joins TRBV20-1 to TRBJ1-2; TRBD1 matches 8 bases. The CDR3 consists of 11 residues. CDR1 and CDR2 from the germline V gene are DFQATT and SNEGSKA (reference sequence). CDR3 sequence (DNA): TGCAGCCATCAGGGGGCGTATGGCTACACCTTC. Protein product: CSHQGAYGYTF.

This chain connects TRBV5-8 to TRBJ2-1, with 10 bases matching TRBD1. CDR3 length: 15 residues. V trimming: 2 bases; J trimming: 4 bases; junction bases outside the gene matches: 3. The germline CDR1 and CDR2 sequences are SGHTS and YDEGEE. The CDR3 DNA sequence: TGTGCCAGCAGCTTTCCGGGACAGGGGTACAATGAGCAGTTCTTC. It specifies CASSFPGQGYNEQFF. Looking up the rest from reference TRBV5-8 and TRBJ2-1 gives the full variable domain: EAGVTQSPTHLIKTRGQQATLRCSPISGHTSVYWYQQALGLGLQFLLWYDEGEERNRGNFPPRFSGRQFPNYSSELNVNALELEDSALYLCASSFPGQGYNEQFFGPGTRLTVL.

The chain carries TRBV7-9 and TRBJ2-2; 10 nucleotides line up with TRBD2. Germline-derived CDR1 and CDR2 are SEHNR and FQNEAQ (reference sequence). CDR3 size: 18 residues. With V trimmed by 0 bases and J by 5 bases, 9 bases remained unmatched. The CDR3 loop is CASSLAMASGRKTGELFF. The CDR3 DNA is TGTGCCAGCAGCTTAGCGATGGCTAGCGGGAGAAAAACCGGGGAGCTGTTTTTT.

The chain uses TRBV6-2 or TRBV6-3 and TRBJ2-4, with 9 positions matching TRBD1. This CDR3 is built from 12 residues. Germline values: CDR1 MNHEY, CDR2 SVGEGT. With 0 bases clipped from V and 16 bases from J, the junction kept 4 bases outside the gene matches. The CDR3 protein is CASSYSRDRAYF. The CDR3 DNA reads as TGTGCCAGCAGTTACTCGCGGGACAGGGCCTACTTC.

The chain links TRBV18 to TRBJ2-1; maybe TRBD1 (6 bases). Trimming left V 0 bases short and J 9 bases short, with 6 bases between. CDR3 length: 12 residues. The germline CDR1 and CDR2 sequences are KGHSH and LQKENI. This CDR3 is CASSPPTGEQFF. As DNA, the CDR3 is TGTGCCAGCTCACCACCGACAGGTGAGCAGTTCTTC.

The chain carries TRBV9 and TRBJ2-5; D is perhaps TRBD2 (6 bases). CDR3 length: 15 amino acids. The V end was cut by 1 base, the J end by 9 bases, with 19 bases between. Germline lookup yields CDR1 SGDLS and CDR2 YYNGEE. CDR3 sequence reads: CASSVSTHEGLAQYF. The CDR3 region has the DNA TGTGCCAGCAGCGTATCCACTCATGAGGGACTTGCCCAGTACTTC.

V and J are TRBV5-1 and TRBJ2-3, with a weak D call TRBD1 (6 bases). The CDR3 spans 15 residues. CDR1 is SGHRS, CDR2 YFSETQ, per germline. Trimming removed 1 base at V and 1 base at J, with 10 bases between. DNA of the CDR3: TGCGCCAGCAGCTTGCGGACAGAACGCACAGATACGCAGTATTTT. It codes for CASSLRTERTDTQYF.

This chain connects TRBV9 to TRBJ2-2; 9 nucleotides line up with TRBD2. The CDR3 is 17 amino acids. Germline CDR1 reads SGDLS; CDR2 reads YYNGEE. V gave up 0 bases and J gave up 4 bases; unmatched junction bases: 7. The CDR3 DNA reads TGTGCCAGCAGCGTAGAGTCGCGGGGGGGAATCACCGGGGAGCTGTTTTTT. Its protein product is CASSVESRGGITGELFF.

This chain uses TRBV7-9 with TRBJ1-5; 9 nucleotides agree with TRBD1. Trimming at V came to 1 base and at J to 2 bases, leaving 6 bases not matched to a gene. The CDR3 loop spans 17 amino acids. Germline CDR1 and CDR2: SEHNR and FQNEAQ (reference sequence). The chain's CDR3 is CASSLVDRGLGNQPQHF. The CDR3 DNA reads TGTGCCAGCAGCTTAGTGGACAGGGGCCTTGGCAATCAGCCCCAGCATTTT.

The rearrangement joins TRBV19 to TRBJ1-1, with 8 bases aligning to TRBD1. Germline-derived CDR1 and CDR2 are LNHDA and SQIVND (reference sequence). J lost 4 bases, V lost 4 bases, and 11 bases had no gene match. This CDR3 comprises 16 residues. CDR3 sequence: CASSNPGGRSSTEAFF. In DNA, the CDR3 is TGTGCCAGTAGTAACCCAGGGGGCAGGTCTAGCACTGAAGCTTTCTTT.

The chain couples TRBV7-6 to TRBJ1-6; 9 nucleotides line up with TRBD1. The CDR3 consists of 18 residues. CDR1 and CDR2 from the germline V gene are SGHVS and FNYEAQ. V dropped 1 base and J dropped 0; count of bases not matched to a gene: 4. The CDR3 DNA reads TGTGCCAGCAGCTTAGAAGTGACAGGGGGCTCCTATAATTCACCCCTCCACTTT. Amino acids: CASSLEVTGGSYNSPLHF.

The V gene is TRBV5-1, the J gene TRBJ2-1; 11 positions agree with TRBD2. Trimming removed 5 bases from V and 3 bases from J; junction bases left unmatched: 7. The CDR3 runs 16 residues. Germline V lookup: CDR1 SGHRS, CDR2 YFSETQ. CDR3 nucleotides: TGCGCCAGCAGTTCTAGCGGGGGGACTCTCTACAATGAGCAGTTCTTC. Protein product: CASSSSGGTLYNEQFF.

Turning to this clone: One end of the junction does not line up with germline, which may come from a read error. This chain joins TRBV19 and TRBJ2-2; 9 bases align to TRBD2. This CDR3 has 15 residues. The germline gives CDR1 LNHDA, CDR2 SQIVND (reference sequence). The CDR3 loop reads CASSLERGDTGELFF. The CDR3 DNA reads as TGTGCCAGTAGTTTAGAGCGGGGGGACACCGGGGAGCTGTTTTTT.

V and J are TRBV13 and TRBJ2-3; 10 nucleotides line up with TRBD2. CDR1 and CDR2 from the germline V gene are PRHDT and FYEKMQ (reference sequence). The J segment lost 1 base and the V segment lost 5 bases, leaving 6 bases of the junction unmatched. The CDR3 covers 16 residues. The DNA of the CDR3 is TGTGCCAGCAGCGTCACCGGGACTAGCGGCACAGATACGCAGTATTTT. Residues: CASSVTGTSGTDTQYF.

The chain combines TRBV5-1 with TRBJ2-3; D gene unclear. Germline CDR1 reads SGHRS; CDR2 reads YFSETQ. The CDR3 sequence is 14 residues long. Trimming removed 4 bases at V and 3 bases at J, with 12 bases between. In DNA, the CDR3 is TGCGCCAGCAGCCTTAGCACGGCAACAGATACGCAGTATTTT. Residues: CASSLSTATDTQYF.